The 12 T cell receptor beta chains listed next were all sequenced from one sample in a study of early T cells in non-severe SARS-CoV-2 infection. TCRdb ran MiXCR on the 5' RACE reads and lists one entry per CDR3 protein. The sample records more than 95,000 distinct CDR3 sequences, 15% being singletons. What was sequenced was whole blood. The origin of the receptors is an adult who was a healthcare worker with PCR-confirmed SARS-CoV-2 infection or an uninfected control (not recorded which).

The V call is TRBV5-1, the J call TRBJ2-3; D may match TRBD1 or TRBD2 (5 bases each). The CDR3 totals 14 residues. V lost 3 bases to trimming and J lost 6 bases, with 14 bases between them. Germline V gene lookup returns CDR1 SGHRS and CDR2 YFSETQ. In nucleotides, the CDR3 is TGCGCCAGCAGCTCCGGGACCCAAGGGGATACGCAGTATTTT. Its protein product is CASSSGTQGDTQYF.

The CDR3 protein is CATSDGTAGGYTF. The CDR3, as DNA: TGTGCCACCAGTGACGGGACAGCAGGAGGCTACACCTTC. The chain links TRBV24-1 to TRBJ1-2; 7 bases line up with TRBD1. The V gene's germline CDR1 is KGHDR and CDR2 SFDVKD. With V trimmed by 4 bases and J by 8 bases, 6 bases remained unmatched. The length of the CDR3 is 13 residues.

In this sample, this clonotype turned up a few times. At one of its ends the junction is not consistent with the germline gene, which may arise from a read error. The chain carries TRBV29-1 and TRBJ1-4, with TRBD1 matching over 9 bases. The germline V gene encodes CDR1 SQVTM and CDR2 ANQGSEA. The CDR3 consists of 13 residues. CDR3 nucleotide sequence: TGCAGCGTGGAAGACAGGGGGAGTGAAAAACTGTTTTTT. Translating it yields CSVEDRGSEKLFF.

This clonotype appeared a few times. V and J are TRBV5-5 and TRBJ1-2; TRBD1 agrees at 7 bases. The J segment lost 4 bases and the V segment lost 3 bases, leaving 6 bases of the junction unmatched. CDR3 length equals 14 residues. Germline V gives CDR1 SGHKS, CDR2 YYEKEE (reference sequence). The CDR3 sequence is CASSSTGQPYGYTF. Written as DNA, the CDR3 is TGTGCCAGCAGCTCGACGGGACAGCCCTATGGCTACACCTTC.

This clonotype showed up many times. The chain combines TRBV7-9 with TRBJ1-4; 8 bases align to TRBD1. The CDR3 extends over 15 amino acids. Per the germline V gene, CDR1 is SEHNR and CDR2 is FQNEAQ (reference sequence). Losses at the gene ends were 5 bases for V and 5 bases for J; bases not matched to a gene: 7. The CDR3 DNA is TGTGCCAGCAGCGAGCAGACAGGGGTGAATGAAAAACTGTTTTTT. Translation: CASSEQTGVNEKLFF.

The J gene is TRBJ2-6, the V gene TRBV2, with D perhaps matching TRBD2 (5 bases). The ends were cut back, 6 bases at V and 8 bases at J, with 11 bases in the middle. The CDR3 spans 13 residues. In germline, CDR1 is SNHLY, CDR2 FYNNEI. The CDR3 coding sequence is TGTGCCAGCAGGCCGTCCGGGACCAACGTCCTGACTTTC. This translates into CASRPSGTNVLTF.

The V call is TRBV7-9, the J call TRBJ2-3, with D perhaps matching TRBD2 (6 bases). Trimming left V 4 bases short and J 4 bases short, with 12 bases between. The CDR3 is 14 amino acids. The germline V gene has CDR1 SEHNR and CDR2 FQNEAQ (reference sequence). CDR3 region: CASSSGLVADTQYF. Here the CDR3 DNA reads TGTGCCAGCAGCTCGGGACTCGTGGCAGATACGCAGTATTTT.

This clonotype occurred a few times. The genes are TRBV5-1 and TRBJ2-1; D uncertain. Germline V gene lookup returns CDR1 SGHRS and CDR2 YFSETQ. There are 13 residues in the CDR3. V gave up 4 bases and J gave up 10 bases, with 15 bases separating them. CDR3 sequence reads: CASSLIRRMEQFF. In DNA, the CDR3 is TGCGCCAGCAGCCTCATCAGGCGAATGGAGCAGTTCTTC.

This chain joins TRBV20-1 and TRBJ2-7; tentatively, D is TRBD1 (5 bases). This CDR3 has 9 amino acids. Germline V gene sequence: CDR1 DFQATT, CDR2 SNEGSKA (reference sequence). The DNA of the CDR3 is TGCCGCAGGGTCTACGAGCAGTACTTC. Translated, it gives CRRVYEQYF.

Only a few counts were recorded for this clonotype. The chain's CDR3 is CASSLHPGTGEDREQYF. In DNA form, the CDR3 reads TGTGCCAGCAGCTTACACCCCGGGACAGGGGAGGATAGGGAGCAGTACTTC. This chain uses TRBV11-2 with TRBJ2-7; TRBD1 agrees at 10 bases. The CDR3 covers 17 residues. The V and J ends lost 2 bases and 7 bases, in that order; junction bases with no gene match: 14. Germline CDR1 SGHAT, CDR2 FQNNGV.

For the CDR3, the DNA is TGTGCCAGCACCGACCCCGGGGAGCTGTTTTTT. Its translation: CASTDPGELFF. V and J are TRBV12-3 or TRBV12-4 and TRBJ2-2; D unclear. The CDR3 totals 11 residues. Trimming left V 7 bases short and J 6 bases short, with 6 bases between.

The CDR3 DNA reads as TGTGCCAGCAGCCAAGAGGGGACACGAAGCTACACCTTC. Its protein product is CASSQEGTRSYTF. The chain carries TRBV7-9 and TRBJ1-2, with D possibly matching TRBD1 (6 bases). Germline CDR1 reads SEHNR; CDR2 reads FQNEAQ (reference sequence). The CDR3 length is 13 residues. Trimming pared 5 bases from V and 9 bases from J, leaving 16 bases between.